Each of the 16 T cell receptor beta chains below was sequenced from the same sample in a study of blood T cell repertoires in COVID-19. Only in-frame clones appear in the TCRdb table, and some are missing; sequencing was by immunoSEQ multiplex PCR. Of more than 40,000 clones in the sample, about 89% were seen once. The sequenced sample was peripheral blood. All receptors derive from a man aged 60-69 years with active or convalescent COVID-19.

The chain recombines TRBV10-3 with TRBJ2-3, with TRBD2 as a possible D gene (6 bases). V lost 3 bases and J 6 bases, leaving 7 bases between the germline ends. The CDR3 length is 12 residues. Germline V gives CDR1 ENHRY, CDR2 SYGVKD. The CDR3 nucleotides are TGTGCCATCAGTGATGGGGGGGATACGCAGTATTTT. Its translation: CAISDGGDTQYF.

V gene TRBV5-6 combines with J gene TRBJ1-1; 7 bases align to TRBD1. Germline values: CDR1 SGHDT, CDR2 YYEEEE. The CDR3 has 13 amino acids. The trim removed 3 bases at V and 7 bases at J, leaving 6 bases unmatched. The CDR3 region has the DNA TGTGCCAGCAGCTGGGGGACAGTCGGTGAAGCTTTCTTT. Amino acids: CASSWGTVGEAFF.

The chain employs TRBV5-1 and TRBJ2-7, with TRBD1 matching 8 bases. The germline V gene has CDR1 SGHRS and CDR2 YFSETQ. The CDR3 is 14 residues long. V shed 1 base, J shed 3 bases, and the junction held 3 bases outside the gene matches. CDR3 residues: CASSLYGTGYEQYF. The CDR3 DNA reads TGCGCCAGCAGCTTGTACGGGACAGGCTACGAGCAGTACTTC.

The chain recombines TRBV5-1 with TRBJ1-1; 9 nucleotides align to TRBD1. Germline assignment: CDR1 SGHRS and CDR2 YFSETQ. V was clipped by 4 bases and J by 8 bases; unmatched bases: 9. The CDR3 has 14 amino acids. The CDR3 region has the DNA TGCGCCAGCAGCGAGTTTAAGGGGACAGGGGAAGCTTTCTTT. Translation gives CASSEFKGTGEAFF.

The chain carries TRBV28 and TRBJ1-5; D is unresolved. The CDR3 runs to 12 residues. Trimming shortened V by 6 bases and J by 11 bases, and 14 bases separated the two germline ends. CDR1 and CDR2 from the germline V gene are MDHEN and SYDVKM. The CDR3 DNA is TGTGCCAGCAGAGCCCCCGGTCGAGCCCAGCATTTT. Protein: CASRAPGRAQHF.

The J gene is TRBJ1-2, the V gene TRBV2; the match to TRBD1 covers 9 bases. The CDR3 loop spans 15 amino acids. The J segment lost 6 bases and the V segment lost 9 bases, leaving 14 bases of the junction unmatched. Per the germline V gene, CDR1 is SNHLY and CDR2 is FYNNEI. In DNA, the CDR3 is TGTGCCAGTACCGGGACAGGAGACAGGGGGGATGGCTACACCTTC. Translating gives CASTGTGDRGDGYTF.

This clone was seen more than once but under ten times. This sequence joins TRBV5-1 and TRBJ1-4; 7 bases line up with TRBD1. The J segment lost 6 bases and the V segment lost 3 bases, leaving 5 bases of the junction unmatched. Germline V gene data show CDR1 as SGHRS and CDR2 as YFSETQ. This CDR3 is 14 amino acids long. The CDR3 loop reads CASSSTGADEKLFF. The CDR3 DNA follows: TGCGCCAGCAGCTCTACAGGGGCTGATGAAAAACTGTTTTTT.

The J gene is TRBJ2-2, the V gene TRBV7-2, with 9 bases lining up with TRBD1. This CDR3 has 16 amino acids. The germline CDR1 and CDR2 sequences are SGHTA and FQGNSA. J gave up 5 bases and V 5 bases, and 9 bases lay outside the gene matches. CDR3 in amino acids: CASSDSRTGATGELFF. The CDR3 coding sequence is TGTGCCAGCAGCGACTCAAGGACAGGGGCGACCGGGGAGCTGTTTTTT. Drawing the rest from reference TRBV7-2 and TRBJ2-2, the complete variable domain is GAGVSQSPSNKVTEKGKDVELRCDPISGHTALYWYRQSLGQGLEFLIYFQGNSAPDKSGLPSDRFSAERTGGSVSTLTIQRTQQEDSAVYLCASSDSRTGATGELFFGEGSRLTVL.

This clone was found once. DNA of the CDR3: TGTGCCAGCAGCTTAACGTTAACAGGGAACACTGAAGCTTTCTTT. This codes for CASSLTLTGNTEAFF. The chain recombines TRBV7-3 with TRBJ1-1; TRBD1 might be the D (5 bases). Trimming cost V 0 bases and J 1 base, with 9 bases left between them. The CDR3 length is 15 residues. In germline, CDR1 is SGHTA, CDR2 FQGTGA.

The V gene is TRBV19, the J gene TRBJ1-5, with D possibly TRBD1 on 6 matching bases. CDR3 length: 13 residues. Germline CDR1 reads LNHDA; CDR2 reads SQIVND (reference sequence). The V and J ends lost 2 bases and 6 bases respectively, with 8 bases between them. The CDR3 reads CASSIMGAQPQHF. Written as DNA, the CDR3 is TGTGCCAGTAGTATAATGGGGGCTCAGCCCCAGCATTTT.

The chain uses TRBV28 and TRBJ1-2; no reliable D call. Germline values: CDR1 MDHEN, CDR2 SYDVKM. V lost 5 bases and J 4 bases, leaving 5 bases between the germline ends. The CDR3 is 11 amino acids. This chain's CDR3 is CASSNSYGYTF. For the CDR3, the DNA is TGTGCCAGCAGTAACTCCTATGGCTACACCTTC.

The chain employs TRBV6-4 and TRBJ1-5, with 10 nucleotides matching TRBD1. V was clipped by 6 bases and J by 6 bases; unmatched bases: 8. Looked up from germline, CDR1 is MRHNA and CDR2 is SNTAGT. This CDR3 region has 15 residues. CDR3 amino acids: CASRDRGGLGQPQHF. The CDR3 DNA reads as TGTGCCAGCAGGGACAGGGGGGGTCTCGGTCAGCCCCAGCATTTT.

This chain links TRBV5-1 with TRBJ2-3, with D perhaps matching TRBD2 (5 bases). Germline V gives CDR1 SGHRS, CDR2 YFSETQ. CDR3 length: 14 amino acids. Trimming stripped 7 bases from V and 2 bases from J, with 14 bases between. The chain's CDR3 is CASGNTDFTDTQYF. DNA of the CDR3: TGCGCCAGCGGAAACACGGACTTCACAGATACGCAGTATTTT.

As concerns this clone: One junction end disagrees with the germline gene, perhaps due to a read error. The J gene is TRBJ2-1, the V gene TRBV4-2, with 9 nucleotides matching TRBD2. This CDR3 has 16 amino acids. The germline V gene encodes CDR1 LGHNA and CDR2 YNFKEQ. CDR3 sequence (DNA): TGTGCCAGCAACCAAATTTTAGCGGGGGTCTTAAATGAGCAGTTCTTC. Translation: CASNQILAGVLNEQFF.

The chain recombines TRBV7-2 with TRBJ1-1, with 8 nucleotides matching TRBD1. V shed 1 base, J shed 2 bases, and the junction held 6 bases outside the gene matches. The CDR3 spans 16 residues. Germline V CDR1 and CDR2: SGHTA, FQGNSA. The CDR3 region has the DNA TGTGCCAGCAGCTTAGTAGGGACAGGTGGAAACACTGAAGCTTTCTTT. Encoded protein: CASSLVGTGGNTEAFF.

V usage is TRBV3-1 (or the pseudogene TRBV3-2) and J usage is TRBJ2-5; no clear D gene. The V gene lost 1 base and the J gene lost 1 base, with 4 bases spanning the gap. The CDR3 totals 13 residues. From germline, CDR1 is LGHDT and CDR2 YNNKEL (reference sequence). CDR3 sequence: CASSQVGQETQYF. The CDR3, as DNA: TGTGCCAGCAGCCAAGTCGGCCAAGAGACCCAGTACTTC.